This TCR beta chain stems from a study of blood T cell repertoires in COVID-19. CDR3 size: 15 residues. J was trimmed by 4 bases and V by 5 bases; bases with no gene match: 9. CDR1 is SGHVS and CDR2 is FNYEAQ in the germline V gene. Original processing methods: Nucleated cell counts were estimated from reference gene primer amplification. The data were produced by immunoSEQ multiplex PCR, yet TCRdb's version contains in-frame clones alone and is incomplete. V and J calls and clone size follow that table, whereas D and trimming were derived from the DNA. The sample contains about 110,000 clones, approximately 90% of which appear only once.

This chain joins TRBV7-6 and TRBJ2-5; 8 bases agree with TRBD1. The sample was peripheral blood. This TCR was sampled from a man aged 45-65 years with active or convalescent COVID-19. The CDR3 DNA sequence: TGTGCCAGCAGCGCACCGGGACAGGCAGGAGAGACCCAGTACTTC. As protein: CASSAPGQAGETQYF.